This passage covers 27 T cell receptor beta chains from one sample sequenced in a study of OX40 agonist ivuxolimab in advanced cancers. The repertoire was sequenced with immunoSEQ multiplex PCR; TCRdb's copy has only in-frame clones and lacks some. The table has 55,000 to 75,000 clones, approximately 89% seen once. The sequencing here drew on CD4+ or CD8+ T cells sorted from blood, taken in a trial of the OX40 agonist ivuxolimab. The receptors originated from an adult with an advanced solid tumor such as melanoma, head and neck, liver or kidney cancer.

The chain links TRBV7-2 to TRBJ2-7; 10 nucleotides agree with TRBD1. Germline CDR1 is SGHTA and CDR2 is FQGNSA. The CDR3 consists of 14 residues. J gave up 7 bases and V 5 bases, and 8 bases lay outside the gene matches. The CDR3 region has the DNA TGTGCCAGCAGCCTGACAGGGGGCCCGGGGGAGCAGTACTTC. It yields the protein CASSLTGGPGEQYF. Combining the CDR3 with reference TRBV7-2 and TRBJ2-7 gives the whole variable domain GAGVSQSPSNKVTEKGKDVELRCDPISGHTALYWYRQSLGQGLEFLIYFQGNSAPDKSGLPSDRFSAERTGGSVSTLTIQRTQQEDSAVYLCASSLTGGPGEQYFGPGTRLTVT.

The gene calls are TRBV6-5 and TRBJ2-2; maybe TRBD2 (6 bases). The CDR3 spans 13 residues. The germline gives CDR1 MNHEY, CDR2 SVGAGI. V gave up 7 bases and J gave up 10 bases, with 16 bases separating them. The CDR3 spells CASTGGVRQELFF. The CDR3 DNA sequence: TGTGCCAGCACAGGAGGGGTAAGGCAGGAGCTGTTTTTT.

The chain joins TRBV2 to TRBJ2-5, with D unresolved. Trimming took off 10 bases at V and 4 bases at J, with 16 bases between the two ends. CDR1 is SNHLY and CDR2 is FYNNEI in the germline V gene. The CDR3 runs to 13 residues. The CDR3 region is CATTLEIGETQYF. CDR3 DNA: TGTGCCACCACCTTAGAAATAGGAGAGACCCAGTACTTC. The full variable domain, completed using reference TRBV2 and TRBJ2-5, is EPEVTQTPSHQVTQMGQEVILRCVPISNHLYFYWYRQILGQKVEFLVSFYNNEISEKSEIFDDQFSVERPDGSNFTLKIRSTKLEDSAMYFCATTLEIGETQYFGPGTRLLVL.

The V gene is TRBV7-9, the J gene TRBJ2-7, with 8 bases lining up with TRBD1. Looked up from germline, CDR1 is SEHNR and CDR2 is FQNEAQ (reference sequence). V gave up 3 bases and J gave up 0 bases; unmatched junction bases: 4. The CDR3 runs to 15 residues. The CDR3 loop is CASSFRGRGSYEQYF. For the CDR3, the DNA is TGTGCCAGCAGCTTCAGGGGGCGCGGCTCCTACGAGCAGTACTTC.

This clone appeared a single time. This chain connects TRBV4-1 to TRBJ2-7; tentatively, D is TRBD2 (6 bases). The CDR3 runs 16 residues. Trimming took 1 base from V and 3 from J, leaving 16 bases between them. From germline, CDR1 is MGHRA and CDR2 YSYEKL. DNA for the CDR3: TGCGCCAGCAGCCAAGGTCTAGGACTAAAAAACTACGAGCAGTACTTC. It specifies CASSQGLGLKNYEQYF.

The chain couples TRBV7-9 to TRBJ2-7; D may be TRBD1 (5 bases). V gave up 11 bases and J gave up 4 bases, with 18 bases separating them. Germline CDR1 reads SEHNR; CDR2 reads FQNEAQ (reference sequence). The CDR3 is 13 residues long. In DNA, the CDR3 is TGTGCCTCCCAGGGTAGGGTTGGTTACGAGCAGTACTTC. This sequence encodes CASQGRVGYEQYF.

The gene calls are TRBV6-1 and TRBJ1-2; perhaps TRBD1 as D (6 bases). CDR1 MNHNS and CDR2 SASEGT come from the germline V gene. This CDR3 is 11 amino acids long. Trimming took off 10 bases at V and 5 bases at J, with 11 bases between the two ends. The DNA of the CDR3 is TGTGCCACCCTCGACAGGTATGGCTACACCTTC. Translating it yields CATLDRYGYTF.

For the CDR3, the DNA is TGTGCCAGCAGTTCCGGACAGGGATACAATGAGCAGTTCTTC. It codes for CASSSGQGYNEQFF. The genes are TRBV28 and TRBJ2-1; 8 nucleotides align to TRBD1. This CDR3 spans 14 amino acids. The junction had 3 bases not matched to a gene; V was cut back by 4 bases and J by 4 bases. CDR1 is MDHEN and CDR2 is SYDVKM in the germline V gene.

This chain links TRBV7-2 with TRBJ1-2, with unresolved D. Germline CDR1 reads SGHTA; CDR2 reads FQGNSA. V was trimmed by 4 bases and J by 8 bases, leaving 14 bases between them. CDR3 length: 13 residues. In nucleotides, the CDR3 is TGTGCCAGCAGCTCGCCCTGGGAGAGCGGCTACACCTTC. It encodes CASSSPWESGYTF. The entire variable domain, with the rest obtained from reference TRBV7-2 and TRBJ1-2, is as follows: GAGVSQSPSNKVTEKGKDVELRCDPISGHTALYWYRQSLGQGLEFLIYFQGNSAPDKSGLPSDRFSAERTGGSVSTLTIQRTQQEDSAVYLCASSSPWESGYTFGSGTRLTVV.

This chain uses TRBV19 with TRBJ1-5; D possibly corresponds to TRBD1 (6 bases). The CDR3 is made up of 16 amino acids. Trimming took off 1 base at V and 5 bases at J, with 15 bases between the two ends. Germline V gene data show CDR1 as LNHDA and CDR2 as SQIVND (reference sequence). The CDR3 sequence: CASSIARRGEHQPQHF. CDR3 DNA: TGTGCCAGTAGTATAGCGAGGAGGGGGGAGCATCAGCCCCAGCATTTT. Variable domain in full (rest from reference TRBV19 and TRBJ1-5): DGGITQSPKYLFRKEGQNVTLSCEQNLNHDAMYWYRQDPGQGLRLIYYSQIVNDFQKGDIAEGYSVSREKKESFPLTVTSAQKNPTAFYLCASSIARRGEHQPQHFGDGTRLSIL.

V gene TRBV7-9 combines with J gene TRBJ2-7, with 8 bases that match TRBD1. J gave up 7 bases and V 5 bases, and 16 bases lay outside the gene matches. Germline loops: CDR1 SEHNR, CDR2 FQNEAQ (reference sequence). The CDR3 contains 16 residues. The CDR3 sequence is CASSDPRTGIGGEQYF. In DNA, the CDR3 is TGTGCCAGCAGCGACCCCCGGACAGGGATAGGAGGGGAGCAGTACTTC.

DNA for the CDR3: TGTGCCAGCAGCCCTTTCTCCTACGAGCAGTACTTC. It is translated as CASSPFSYEQYF. This chain uses TRBV11-2 with TRBJ2-7; D not resolved. V lost 5 bases and J 0 bases, leaving 5 bases between the germline ends. Germline CDR1 reads SGHAT; CDR2 reads FQNNGV. This CDR3 contains 12 residues.

The gene calls are TRBV27 and TRBJ1-4, with 8 nucleotides matching TRBD1. The CDR3 contains 14 residues. From germline, CDR1 is MNHEY and CDR2 SMNVEV (reference sequence). V lost 8 bases and J lost 7; bases outside the gene matches: 9. CDR3 protein: CASAGTGRGEKLFF. The CDR3 DNA follows: TGTGCCAGCGCCGGGACAGGCAGAGGTGAAAAACTGTTTTTT.

CDR3 nucleotide sequence: TGTGCCAGCAGCGTAGCTGCGGGGGGGCTCGGGACCCAGTACTTC. Protein product: CASSVAAGGLGTQYF. The chain has TRBV9 and TRBJ2-5; 9 bases are a match to TRBD2. V trimming: 0 bases; J trimming: 7 bases; junction bases outside the gene matches: 7. The CDR3 has 15 residues. Germline loops: CDR1 SGDLS, CDR2 YYNGEE. Variable domain in full (rest from reference TRBV9 and TRBJ2-5): DSGVTQTPKHLITATGQRVTLRCSPRSGDLSVYWYQQSLDQGLQFLIQYYNGEERAKGNILERFSAQQFPDLHSELNLSSLELGDSALYFCASSVAAGGLGTQYFGPGTRLLVL.

The J gene is TRBJ2-1, the V gene TRBV5-1; 10 bases align to TRBD2. V dropped 2 bases and J dropped 5; count of bases not matched to a gene: 7. Germline V gene sequence: CDR1 SGHRS, CDR2 YFSETQ. The CDR3 extends over 16 amino acids. The CDR3 region has the DNA TGCGCCAGCAGCTTACACCTAGCGGGGGATAACAATGAGCAGTTCTTC. This gives the protein CASSLHLAGDNNEQFF.

The rearrangement uses TRBV19 and TRBJ2-7; D is uncertain. Trimming shortened V by 3 bases and J by 4 bases, and 13 bases separated the two germline ends. The CDR3 has 14 amino acids. The germline gives CDR1 LNHDA, CDR2 SQIVND (reference sequence). CDR3 loop: CASSIEGYGYEQYF. The CDR3 DNA is TGTGCCAGTAGTATTGAAGGGTACGGGTACGAGCAGTACTTC.

The chain uses TRBV9 and TRBJ2-5, with 8 bases lining up with TRBD2. The CDR3 contains 16 residues. Germline CDR1 and CDR2: SGDLS and YYNGEE. The J segment lost 5 bases and the V segment lost 0 bases, leaving 9 bases of the junction unmatched. This chain's CDR3 is CASSVGVGRAWETQYF. For the CDR3, the DNA is TGTGCCAGCAGCGTAGGGGTCGGGAGGGCCTGGGAGACCCAGTACTTC.

The chain joins TRBV28 to TRBJ1-2; 8 nucleotides line up with TRBD1. This CDR3 region has 14 residues. V trimming: 5 bases; J trimming: 6 bases; junction bases outside the gene matches: 8. The germline gives CDR1 MDHEN, CDR2 SYDVKM. Here the CDR3 reads CASSRGTGAHGYTF. The CDR3 coding sequence is TGTGCCAGCAGTCGGGGGACAGGCGCGCATGGCTACACCTTC.

This clone was recorded once. The genes are TRBV20-1 and TRBJ2-5; no firm D call. CDR1 and CDR2 from the germline V gene are DFQATT and SNEGSKA (reference sequence). The CDR3 length is 11 residues. Trimming cost V 6 bases and J 5 bases, with 10 bases left between them. CDR3 loop: CSAHIGETQYF. CDR3 in DNA: TGCAGTGCCCACATCGGCGAGACCCAGTACTTC.

This clone was seen a single time. V is TRBV6-1 and J is TRBJ2-5, with 9 nucleotides matching TRBD1. The trim removed 8 bases at V and 5 bases at J, leaving 9 bases unmatched. Germline CDR1 is MNHNS and CDR2 is SASEGT. The CDR3 is made up of 14 amino acids. The CDR3 DNA reads TGTGCCAGCTCCCGAGGACAGGGGATGGAGACCCAGTACTTC. It specifies CASSRGQGMETQYF.

In DNA form, the CDR3 reads TGTGCCAGCAGCTTAGTTCACGGTAGCGGGAGAGGGTACGAGCAGTACTTC. Translating it yields CASSLVHGSGRGYEQYF. The chain uses TRBV7-2 and TRBJ2-7; 9 nucleotides line up with TRBD2. Germline loops: CDR1 SGHTA, CDR2 FQGNSA. V lost 1 base to trimming and J lost 4 bases; unmatched junction nucleotides: 11. The CDR3 contains 17 residues.

The rearrangement joins TRBV28 to TRBJ1-1; 8 nucleotides agree with TRBD1. The V and J ends lost 7 bases and 3 bases, in that order; junction bases with no gene match: 7. Germline loops: CDR1 MDHEN, CDR2 SYDVKM. The CDR3 has 14 residues. The CDR3 protein is CASIVRQGYTEAFF. In nucleotides, the CDR3 is TGTGCCAGCATCGTCCGACAGGGGTACACTGAAGCTTTCTTT.

The gene calls are TRBV6-1 and TRBJ1-2; 8 bases agree with TRBD1. CDR1 is MNHNS, CDR2 SASEGT, per germline. CDR3 size: 15 residues. The trim removed 6 bases at V and 4 bases at J, leaving 10 bases unmatched. CDR3 DNA: TGTGCCAGCAGCCCGAAGACAGGGGTAGGCTATGGCTACACCTTC. It yields the protein CASSPKTGVGYGYTF.

The rearrangement links TRBV7-9 to TRBJ2-5; either TRBD1 or TRBD2 may fit D (6 bases each). This CDR3 has 14 residues. Germline V gene sequence: CDR1 SEHNR, CDR2 FQNEAQ (reference sequence). Trimming took off 4 bases at V and 4 bases at J, with 13 bases between the two ends. The CDR3 bases are TGTGCCAGCAGCTACGGGGGCGCGGGAGAGACCCAGTACTTC. This sequence encodes CASSYGGAGETQYF.

This clone showed up just a few times. The CDR3 does not end in the conserved phenylalanine or tryptophan, so this is likely a read error. No DNA is shown, since the ends of the CDR3 on it are uncertain; the CDR3 is the one TCRdb lists. The chain joins TRBV11-3 to TRBJ2-7; TRBD2 reflects the table's D call only, with no check against the DNA. The CDR3 spans 8 residues, counting both ends. Germline assignment: CDR1 SGHNT and CDR2 YENEEA. This CDR3 is CASSLSLC.

J is TRBJ2-7 and V is TRBV7-2, with a tentative D call TRBD2 (7 bases). The V gene's germline CDR1 is SGHTA and CDR2 FQGNSA. The V end lost 5 bases, the J end lost 7 bases, and 15 bases lay between the germline ends. The length of the CDR3 is 13 residues. CDR3: CASSGGATREQYF. The DNA for the CDR3 is TGTGCCAGCAGCGGGGGGGCGACGAGGGAGCAGTACTTC.

This chain uses TRBV10-3 with TRBJ1-1; 8 nucleotides agree with TRBD1. CDR1 and CDR2 (germline): ENHRY, SYGVKD. The V gene end was trimmed by 1 base and the J gene end by 1 base; junction bases not matched to a gene: 5. This CDR3 comprises 16 residues. CDR3 sequence: CAISELGTGPNTEAFF. In DNA form, the CDR3 reads TGTGCCATCAGTGAGTTAGGGACAGGACCGAACACTGAAGCTTTCTTT.